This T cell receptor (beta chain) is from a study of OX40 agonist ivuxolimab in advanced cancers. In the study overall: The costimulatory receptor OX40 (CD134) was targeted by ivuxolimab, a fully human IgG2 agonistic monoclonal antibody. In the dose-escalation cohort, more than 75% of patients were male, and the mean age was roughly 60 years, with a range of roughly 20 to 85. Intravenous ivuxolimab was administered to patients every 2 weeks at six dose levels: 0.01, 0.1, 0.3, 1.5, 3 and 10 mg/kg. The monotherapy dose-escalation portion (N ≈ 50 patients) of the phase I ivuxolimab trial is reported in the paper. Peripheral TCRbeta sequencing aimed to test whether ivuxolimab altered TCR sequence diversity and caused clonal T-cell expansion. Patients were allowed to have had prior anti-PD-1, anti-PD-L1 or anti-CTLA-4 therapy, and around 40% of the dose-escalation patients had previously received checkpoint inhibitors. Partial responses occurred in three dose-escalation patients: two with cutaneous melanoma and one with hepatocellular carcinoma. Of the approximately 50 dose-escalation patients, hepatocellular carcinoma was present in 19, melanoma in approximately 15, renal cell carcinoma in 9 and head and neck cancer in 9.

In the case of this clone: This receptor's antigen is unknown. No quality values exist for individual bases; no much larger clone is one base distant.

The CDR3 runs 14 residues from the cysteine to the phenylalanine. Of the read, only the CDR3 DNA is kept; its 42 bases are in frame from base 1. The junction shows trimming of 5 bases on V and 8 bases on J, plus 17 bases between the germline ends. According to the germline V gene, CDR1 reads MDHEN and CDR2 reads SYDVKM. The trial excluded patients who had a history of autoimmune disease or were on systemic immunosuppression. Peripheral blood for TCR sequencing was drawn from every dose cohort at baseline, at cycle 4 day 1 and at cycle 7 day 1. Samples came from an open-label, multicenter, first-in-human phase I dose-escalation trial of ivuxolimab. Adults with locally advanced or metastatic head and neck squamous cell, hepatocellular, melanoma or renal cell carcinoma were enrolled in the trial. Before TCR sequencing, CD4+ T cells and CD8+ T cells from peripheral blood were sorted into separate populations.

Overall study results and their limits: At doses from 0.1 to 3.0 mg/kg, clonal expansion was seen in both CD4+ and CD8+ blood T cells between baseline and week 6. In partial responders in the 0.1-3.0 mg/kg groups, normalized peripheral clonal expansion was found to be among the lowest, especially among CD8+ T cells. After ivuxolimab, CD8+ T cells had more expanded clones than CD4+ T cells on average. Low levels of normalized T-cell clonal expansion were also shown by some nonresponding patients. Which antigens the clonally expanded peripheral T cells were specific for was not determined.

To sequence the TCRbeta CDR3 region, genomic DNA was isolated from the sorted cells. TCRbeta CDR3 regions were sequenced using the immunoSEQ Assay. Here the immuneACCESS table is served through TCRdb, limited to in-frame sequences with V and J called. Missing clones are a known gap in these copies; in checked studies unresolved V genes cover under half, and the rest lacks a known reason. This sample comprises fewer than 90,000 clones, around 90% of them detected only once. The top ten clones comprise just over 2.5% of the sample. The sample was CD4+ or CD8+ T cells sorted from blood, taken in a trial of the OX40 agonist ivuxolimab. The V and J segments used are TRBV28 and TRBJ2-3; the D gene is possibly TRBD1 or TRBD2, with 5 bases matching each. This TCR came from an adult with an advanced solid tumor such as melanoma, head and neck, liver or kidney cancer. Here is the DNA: TGTGCCAGCAGTCTAACCGGGGCCTTAGGTACGCAGTATTTT. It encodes CASSLTGALGTQYF.